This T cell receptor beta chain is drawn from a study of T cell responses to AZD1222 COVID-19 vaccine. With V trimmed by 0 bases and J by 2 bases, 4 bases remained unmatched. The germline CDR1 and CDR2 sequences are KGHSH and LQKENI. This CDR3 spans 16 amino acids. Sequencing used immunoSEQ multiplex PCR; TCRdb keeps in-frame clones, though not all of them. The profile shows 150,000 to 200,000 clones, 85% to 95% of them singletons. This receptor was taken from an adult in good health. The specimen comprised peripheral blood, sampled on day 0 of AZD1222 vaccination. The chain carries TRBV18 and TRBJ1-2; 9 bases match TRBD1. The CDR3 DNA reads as TGTGCCAGCTCACCACCGGGGACAGGGTCGAACTATGGCTACACCTTC. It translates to CASSPPGTGSNYGYTF.